This TCR beta chain emerged from a study of cytomegalovirus exposure and HLA in healthy donors (dated by TCRdb to about 2017). The study in broad terms: An earlier analysis of several hundred of the donors reported approximately 300 Gb of sequence data and 95 million to 130 million unique TCR beta sequences obtained from approximately 180 million T cells. An early release covering roughly 640 HLA-typed donors comprised around 300 gigabases of sequencing data and about 90 million unique TCR sequences. Among the roughly 400 genotyped donors, about 83% belonged to the genetic ancestry cluster associated with self-reported Caucasian donors. The study aimed to test whether signatures of past pathogen exposure could be identified by cataloging public T cell receptors. The study used immunosequencing to profile the T cell repertoires of more than 650 subjects and linked those repertoires to cytomegalovirus serostatus. Besides the first cohort of under 700 subjects, a separate validation cohort made up of over 100 different subjects was used. To predict cytomegalovirus infection status, the study brought together high-throughput TCR immunosequencing, statistical association of individual TCRs with disease status, and machine learning. To study patterns of TCR occurrence, a later analysis re-analyzed previously published TCR beta repertoires from under 750 donors and added high-resolution HLA genotyping. Rather than drawing on any new phenotypic data, the later analysis identified candidate immune exposures from TCR beta sequences and the way those sequences occurred across donors. An earlier analysis of around 640 of the donors used high-throughput TCR beta sequencing to judge whether each TCR beta V gene segment behaved as functional or pseudogenic. Donor age, sex, ethnicity and CMV serostatus were collected together with the repertoire data. A later genetic analysis used genome-wide SNP genotypes for 398 of the 666 donors, treating that subset as a discovery cohort. Every discovery cohort repertoire had been produced on one sequencing platform. HLA typing included class I and class II loci at four-digit resolution. The number of donors typed differed by locus, with roughly 629-640 for A, B, C, DRB1 and DQB1, 522 for DQA1, 600 to 610 for DPA1, and around 450 for DPB1. Because of strong linkage in the cohort, roughly five DR-DQ haplotypes were treated as single units for association and clustering. Among roughly 370 genotyped donors of the cohort, an average of around 240,000 unique TCR beta nucleotide sequences were sequenced per donor, around 20% of them non-productive.

In total, roughly 710 healthy bone marrow donors made up the cohort. At the time of sampling, every cohort member was nominally healthy, though immune exposures that went unrecorded were likely present. The donor was CMV seropositive and belonged to the group of 250 to 350 seropositive cohort members. Each donor provided a peripheral blood sample, and peripheral blood mononuclear cells were used for TCR beta sequencing. The Qiagen DNeasy Blood Extraction Kit was used to extract genomic DNA from the blood cell samples. Library prep was done by the immunoSEQ multiplex PCR assay. For the multiplex PCR, a mixture combining 60 forward primers for TCR Vbeta segments and 13 reverse primers for TCR Jbeta segments was used. Amplification of the CDR3 region of rearranged TCR beta genes was performed with a multiplex PCR assay on genomic DNA. On the Illumina HiSeq System, the amplified TCR beta libraries were sequenced as 87-base-pair reads. The authors' pipeline ran thus. A later analysis counted about 82 million unique TCR beta chains across the 500 to 850 repertoires, and roughly 11 million of these chains were shared by at least two donors. To remove PCR and sequencing errors, raw reads were error-corrected and collapsed into unique sequences using a nearest-neighbor algorithm that merged closely related sequences. CDR3 sequences were aligned to IMGT reference sequences to assign V, D and J gene segments. For a sequence to be retained, a match of at least six nucleotides to both a V gene segment and a J gene segment was required. Rearrangements were called productive when the CDR3 lacked stop codons and stayed in frame with V and J; all others were non-productive. CDR3 was defined according to IMGT convention as the region running from the second conserved V-encoded cysteine to the conserved J-encoded phenylalanine. Sequences without an unambiguous match to a single V gene segment were excluded from the earlier analysis of several hundred of the donors. In an earlier analysis of around 600 of the donors, V segments were called functional above 56.7% productive rearrangements and were called segregating when the between-donor standard deviation exceeded 5%. To diagnose cytomegalovirus status from the catalog of TCR beta chain sequences, a statistical classification framework was built. A later analysis assigned V and J genes by comparing TCR nucleotide sequences with IMGT/GENE-DB human TR gene sequences. Using the TCRdist pipeline, a later analysis assigned CDR3 sequences along with most-parsimonious VDJ recombination scenarios. In a later analysis, each TCR beta chain was defined by its CDR3 amino acid sequence together with its V-gene family, and reads without a unique V-gene family were excluded. To address suspected cross-contamination and a sequencing artifact, a later analysis removed under 600 highly shared, low-generation-probability nucleotide sequences. For each public chain, a later analysis derived a clonal expansion index from normalized ranks of inferred template counts within each repertoire. A later analysis computed generation probabilities with a VDJ recombination model fitted to out-of-frame rearrangements, and checked the results against IGoR. In a later analysis, hypergeometric tests were used to score TCR-TCR, TCR-HLA and TCR-CMV co-occurrence, with a repertoire-size bias correction applied to TCR pairs. False discovery rates were estimated in a later analysis by permuting HLA or CMV assignments 20 times. In a later analysis, co-occurring TCRs were grouped using DBSCAN, and TCRdist sequence similarity was added for clustering within HLA-allele-positive subsets. Repertoires with fewer than 30,000 or more than 120,000 public chains were left out of co-occurrence clustering, as were about five repertoires with anomalous nucleotide sharing. The table comes from immuneACCESS by way of TCRdb, which keeps in-frame sequences with V and J called. Part of the clones is missing from these tables; in studies checked, under half for an unresolved V gene and the rest for unknown reasons. The V and J calls and clone size were taken over from that table, and D and trimming were inferred from the DNA. The sample table records about 63,000 clones; approximately 71% of these occur just once. The ten largest clonotypes hold approximately 23% of the sample.

The full study reports these points: Compared with equally common non-associated chains, HLA-associated TCR beta chains in a later analysis were more clonally expanded and had lower generation probabilities. The 87-base-pair reads could not distinguish some IMGT-functional V segments, including TRBV6-2 and TRBV6-3, so those segments were excluded. The earlier analysis of approximately 540 of the donors excluded approximately 15 rarely observed V segments, including chromosome 9 orphons, because counts were too low. This cohort had only TCR beta chains sequenced, and the lack of alpha or paired-chain data limited which features could be detected. According to a later analysis, most CMV-associated TCR beta chains appeared to be HLA-restricted, and the HLA associations seemed to be driven largely by CMV exposure. In a later genetic analysis, fewer N-insertions in productive TCRs were reported among donors in an Asian-associated ancestry cluster than the approximately 710-donor mean. Strong co-occurrence of HLA alleles, especially DR and DQ, made assigning TCR associations to individual alleles difficult. According to a later analysis, TCR association rates differed among HLA loci, with DRB1 alleles showing the most associated TCRs and HLA-C alleles showing the fewest. In an earlier analysis of 587 of the donors, most TCR beta V segments appeared in productive rearrangements about 87% or about 30% of the time, broadly matching IMGT annotations. In a later genetic analysis, a missense DCLRE1C variant was associated with V-gene and J-gene trimming of TCR beta chains, and the association was replicated in an independent cohort. In both the original and validation cohorts, the classifier was reported to diagnose cytomegalovirus status with high specificity and sensitivity. Presence/absence analyses assumed roughly uniform sequencing depth across donors, an assumption that may not hold. A further reported finding was that TCR beta sequences accurately predicted the HLA-A and HLA-B alleles for most subjects in the first cohort. Correlated functional status among segregating V segments might be attributable to linkage disequilibrium, but an unknown experimental factor could not be ruled out. A cluster of highly shared sequence variants was judged likely to represent a technical artifact of the sequencing pipeline. A later analysis reported that several top co-occurrence clusters appeared linked to parvovirus B19, influenza, CMV and Epstein-Barr virus. In vitro tests confirmed that three of the cytomegalovirus-associated TCR beta chains recognize cytomegalovirus antigens. At a false discovery rate of 0.05, a later analysis linked some 17,000 TCR beta sequences to specific HLA alleles. A total of roughly 160 TCR beta chains were listed by the study as associated with cytomegalovirus. Because HLA typing was unavailable for some donors at each locus, only the typed subset was used in association tests. It was suggested by the authors that the approach could potentially be generalized to other disease states and immunological phenotypes. Most TCR sequences were seen in very few donors, while some public TCRs were found in many individuals. CMV serostatus was the only immune exposure information available for the cohort.

The CDR3 runs 12 residues from the cysteine to the phenylalanine. Only CDR3 DNA remains: 36 bases, in frame from the first base. CDR1 and CDR2, per the germline V gene, are MDHEN and SYDVKM. V is reduced by 6 bases and J by 8 bases, leaving a spacing of 11 bases between them. Regarding this clone: Its antigen remains unidentified. Base-call qualities are not available, and no considerably larger clone is one nucleotide away.

The rearrangement joined TRBV28 to TRBJ1-5; the D gene is unclear. This receptor was identified in a man aged 50-59 years in good health and CMV-seropositive. The sequenced sample was PBMCs. The CDR3 sequence is CASRSGSEPQHF. The DNA reads as follows: TGTGCCAGCAGGTCCGGGTCCGAGCCCCAGCATTTT.